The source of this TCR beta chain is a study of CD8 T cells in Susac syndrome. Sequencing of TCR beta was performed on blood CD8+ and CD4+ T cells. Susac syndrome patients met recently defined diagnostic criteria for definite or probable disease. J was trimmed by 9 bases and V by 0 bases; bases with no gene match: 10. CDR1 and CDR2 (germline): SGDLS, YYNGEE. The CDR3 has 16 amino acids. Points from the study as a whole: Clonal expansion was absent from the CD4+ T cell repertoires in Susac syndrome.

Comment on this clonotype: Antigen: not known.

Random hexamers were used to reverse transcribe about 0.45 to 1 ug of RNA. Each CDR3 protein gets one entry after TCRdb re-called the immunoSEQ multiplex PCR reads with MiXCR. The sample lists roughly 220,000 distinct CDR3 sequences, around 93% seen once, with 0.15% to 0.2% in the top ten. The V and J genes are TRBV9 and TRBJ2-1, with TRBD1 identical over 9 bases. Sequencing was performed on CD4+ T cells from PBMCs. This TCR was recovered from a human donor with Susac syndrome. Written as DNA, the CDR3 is TGTGCCAGCAGCGTAGAGGTCTCACAGGGGGCCGGTGAGCAGTTCTTC. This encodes CASSVEVSQGAGEQFF.